This is a list of T cell receptor beta chains from one sample in a study of T-cell reconstitution after alpha-beta-depleted transplantation in children. TCRdb re-called the PCR reads through MiXCR, storing one row per CDR3 protein. The sample has 200,000 to 250,000 distinct CDR3 sequences, roughly 7% seen once; the top ten hold more than 5.5%. The sequenced sample was PBMCs, obtained before TCRalphabeta/CD19-depleted stem cell transplant. The receptors were gathered from a boy aged 2-9 years with acute lymphoblastic leukemia, due to receive a stem cell transplant. Each CDR3 is given with its conserved first and last residue. D genes are given only for firm matches. For some rows the clone size is stated as once, few or many, or as a class when expanded; others skip it.

TRBJ2-5,few,TRBV7-9,TRBD2,CASSPGTSGYQTQYF,TGTGCCAGCAGCCCGGGGACTAGCGGGTATCAGACCCAGTACTTC
TRBJ1-1,many,TRBV6-6,.,CASSYSTNTEAFF,TGTGCCAGCAGTTACTCGACTAACACTGAAGCTTTCTTT
TRBJ2-3,.,TRBV28,.,CASSLGARYTDTQYF,TGTGCCAGCAGTTTAGGTGCTCGCTACACAGATACGCAGTATTTT
TRBJ1-5,.,TRBV30,TRBD1,CAWSSGQEEPQHF,TGTGCCTGGAGTTCTGGACAGGAGGAGCCCCAGCATTTT
TRBJ2-5,many,TRBV7-8,TRBD2,CASSGLAGGLETQYF,TGTGCCAGCAGCGGTCTGGCGGGGGGCCTAGAGACCCAGTACTTC
TRBJ2-3,many,TRBV4-3,.,CASSHALGAPDTQYF,TGCGCCAGCAGCCATGCCCTAGGGGCACCAGATACGCAGTATTTT
TRBJ2-7,many,TRBV6-1,TRBD2,CASRRLAGASYEQYF,TGTGCCAGCAGGAGGCTAGCGGGGGCCTCCTACGAGCAGTACTTC
TRBJ1-2,.,TRBV11-2,.,CASSLRQYGYTF,TGTGCCAGCAGCTTGAGACAGTATGGCTACACCTTC
TRBJ1-2,many,TRBV15,.,CATSRDVTTNGYTF,TGTGCCACCAGCAGAGATGTGACGACGAATGGCTACACCTTC
TRBJ2-3,many,TRBV7-8,TRBD2,CASSLGVGTSGRLLNTQYF,TGTGCCAGCAGCTTAGGGGTGGGGACTAGCGGGAGATTGTTGAATACGCAGTATTTT
TRBJ1-1,many,TRBV6-2/TRBV6-3,TRBD1,CASSYSAGGEAFF,TGTGCCAGCAGTTACTCAGCAGGGGGAGAAGCTTTCTTT
TRBJ2-2,.,TRBV2,.,CASNRDGTGELFF,TGTGCCAGCAACCGGGACGGAACCGGGGAGCTGTTTTTT
TRBJ1-3,many,TRBV4-2,.,CASSQGTASSSGNTIYF,TGTGCCAGCAGCCAAGGGACAGCTTCGAGCTCTGGAAACACCATATATTTT
TRBJ2-1,few,TRBV29-1,.,CSVVDRTWDEQFF,TGCAGCGTTGTTGACAGAACCTGGGATGAGCAGTTCTTC
TRBJ2-1,many,TRBV9,.,CASSVAQGHNNEQFF,TGTGCCAGCAGCGTAGCGCAGGGGCATAACAATGAGCAGTTCTTC
TRBJ2-7,many,TRBV20-1,TRBD2,CSARPGTRSSYEQYF,TGCAGTGCTAGACCCGGGACTAGGAGCTCCTACGAGCAGTACTTC
TRBJ2-5,many,TRBV10-3,.,CAIGSIQETQYF,TGTGCCATCGGTTCGATCCAAGAGACCCAGTACTTC
TRBJ1-1,many,TRBV5-1,.,CASSSWTGNTEAFF,TGCGCCAGCAGCTCTTGGACGGGGAACACTGAAGCTTTCTTT
TRBJ2-7,many,TRBV5-1,TRBD1,CASSLRGSGVHEQYF,TGCGCCAGCAGCCTCAGGGGGAGTGGAGTCCACGAGCAGTACTTC
TRBJ2-7,many,TRBV20-1,TRBD2,CSADPLAGRPIEQYF,TGCAGTGCCGACCCACTAGCGGGGCGCCCAATCGAGCAGTACTTC
TRBJ1-2,few,TRBV12-3/TRBV12-4,.,CASSLDPGSGYTF,TGTGCCAGCAGTTTAGACCCCGGGAGCGGCTACACCTTC
TRBJ2-3,many,TRBV7-2,TRBD1,CASSSQTGYTDTQYF,TGTGCCAGCAGCTCCCAGACAGGGTACACAGATACGCAGTATTTT